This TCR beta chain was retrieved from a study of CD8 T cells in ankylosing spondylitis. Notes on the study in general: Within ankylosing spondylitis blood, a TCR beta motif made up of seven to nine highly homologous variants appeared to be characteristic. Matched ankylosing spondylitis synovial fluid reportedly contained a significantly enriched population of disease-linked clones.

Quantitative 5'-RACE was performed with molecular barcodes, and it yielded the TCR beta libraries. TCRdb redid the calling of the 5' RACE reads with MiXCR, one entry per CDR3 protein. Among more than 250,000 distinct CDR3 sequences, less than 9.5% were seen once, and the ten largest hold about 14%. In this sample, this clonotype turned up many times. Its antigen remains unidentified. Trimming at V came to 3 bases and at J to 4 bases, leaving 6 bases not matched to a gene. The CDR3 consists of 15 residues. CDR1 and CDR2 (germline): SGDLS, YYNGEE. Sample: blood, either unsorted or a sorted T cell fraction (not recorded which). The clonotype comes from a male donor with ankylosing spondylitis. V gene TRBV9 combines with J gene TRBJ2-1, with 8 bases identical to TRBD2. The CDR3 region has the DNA TGTGCCAGCAGCGATCTAGCGGGCGGATACAATGAGCAGTTCTTC. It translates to CASSDLAGGYNEQFF.